This T cell receptor (beta chain) stems from a study of blood T cell repertoires in COVID-19. Across the study: Sites across the United States, Italy and Spain contributed samples from acute and convalescent COVID-19. PBMCs, B-cell-depleted T cells, or T cells provided the cDNA or gDNA that made up the material.

Germline loops: CDR1 SGHDT, CDR2 YYEEEE. The CDR3 consists of 15 residues. V gave up 7 bases and J gave up 4 bases; unmatched junction bases: 10. This clone was counted a few times. Authors' data handling: Counts of nucleated cells, estimated from reference gene primer amplification, were obtained. Clones were sequenced by immunoSEQ multiplex PCR, and TCRdb holds only the in-frame ones, with some missing. V, J and clone size reflect that table, while D and trimming were determined from the DNA. Among roughly 80,000 clones listed, approximately 80% were seen once. The rearrangement joins TRBV5-6 to TRBJ2-2, with 7 bases identical to TRBD2. Material: peripheral blood. The sequence was collected from a man aged 55 to 70 with active or convalescent COVID-19. CDR3 sequence: CASYYRGVSTGELFF. The CDR3 nucleotides are TGTGCCAGCTACTACCGGGGGGTGAGCACCGGGGAGCTGTTTTTT.